This T cell receptor (beta chain) was recovered during a study of CD8 T cells in ankylosing spondylitis (dated by TCRdb to 2017 to 2019). General notes on the study: To find TCR variants linked to disease, the study profiled T cell receptor beta repertoires in ankylosing spondylitis patients and healthy donors. Peripheral blood samples were taken, and synovial fluid was additionally collected from ankylosing spondylitis patients. In total, the full study cohort was made up of 110 or so healthy donors and 25 ankylosing spondylitis patients. What the authors observed across the whole study: According to the report, matched synovial fluid samples from ankylosing spondylitis patients were significantly enriched for the disease-linked clones. Blood from ankylosing spondylitis patients appeared to be characterized by a TCR beta motif composed of under ten highly homologous amino acid variants. Some motif variants were previously reported in synovial fluid and blood of reactive arthritis patients, suggesting common disease-initiation mechanisms. In peripheral blood, the disease-linked clones were found at relatively low frequencies and had a CD8+ phenotype.

Via the germline V gene, CDR1 is SGHTA and CDR2 FQGNSA. V is cut by 3 bases and J by 5 bases, and the space between the germline ends is 7 bases. The CDR3 numbers 13 residues from cysteine through phenylalanine. The kept DNA is CDR3 alone, 39 bases in frame from the first base. Only a few counts were recorded for this clonotype. Its antigen is still unknown. Base quality data are lacking; no much larger clone is found one base away. The reads were generated on an Illumina HiSeq 2500. Quantitative 5'-RACE with molecular barcodes was used to prepare TCR beta libraries. The study's processing was this. A new computational method, built on a probabilistic model of VDJ rearrangement, was used to identify disease-linked TCR variants. TCRdb itself trimmed the public reads at Q25 with fastp, ran MiXCR and retained productive beta chains. Each entry merges the rows of one CDR3 protein and shows their most common DNA and genes. TCRdb's processing, not the authors', yielded these V and J calls. The sample data list a few hundred thousand distinct CDR3 sequences, and over 15% of these were observed just once. The biggest ten clones account for less than 9.5% of the sample.

This chain joins TRBV7-2 to TRBJ2-2; the D segment could be TRBD1, given 5 matching bases. The sequence was obtained from a male donor with ankylosing spondylitis or in good health (not recorded which). Sample: blood, either unsorted or a sorted T cell fraction (not recorded which). The CDR3 region reads CASSFSGTGELFF. The DNA is as follows: TGTGCCAGCAGCTTCTCAGGGACCGGGGAGCTGTTTTTT.